This T cell receptor beta chain is drawn from a study of cytomegalovirus exposure and HLA in healthy donors. Study-level findings and limits: The study designated 150 or so TCR beta chains cytomegalovirus-associated.

In the PCR, 60 Vbeta and 13 Jbeta primers were used. Repertoires were generated with immunoSEQ multiplex PCR, while TCRdb's copy carries only in-frame clones and drops some. In the table there are about 140,000 clones, around 81% of which are singletons. This clone turned up a few times. Its antigen is currently unknown. Trimming pared 3 bases from V and 2 bases from J, leaving 7 bases between. The CDR3 runs to 12 residues. Germline V gene data show CDR1 as GTSNPN and CDR2 as SVGIG (reference sequence). The source of this sequence is a man aged 35 to 55 in good health and CMV-seropositive. The sequencing sample was made of PBMCs. V usage is TRBV30 and J usage is TRBJ1-2, with D tentatively TRBD1 (6 bases). This CDR3 reads CAWSGQNYGYTF. CDR3 in DNA: TGTGCCTGGAGCGGACAGAACTATGGCTACACCTTC.